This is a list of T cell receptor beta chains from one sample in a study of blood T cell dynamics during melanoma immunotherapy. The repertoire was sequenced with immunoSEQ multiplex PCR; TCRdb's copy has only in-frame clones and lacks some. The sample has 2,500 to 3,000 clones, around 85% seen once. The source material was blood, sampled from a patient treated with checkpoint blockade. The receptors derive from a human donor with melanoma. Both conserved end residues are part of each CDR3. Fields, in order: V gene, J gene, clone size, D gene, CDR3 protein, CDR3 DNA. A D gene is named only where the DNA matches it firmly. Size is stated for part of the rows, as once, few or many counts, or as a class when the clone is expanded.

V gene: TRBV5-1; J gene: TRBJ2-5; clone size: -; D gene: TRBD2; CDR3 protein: CASSLREGETQYF; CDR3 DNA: TGCGCCAGCAGCTTGCGGGAGGGCGAGACCCAGTACTTC
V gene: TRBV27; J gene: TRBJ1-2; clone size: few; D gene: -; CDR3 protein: CASSQAGLSVYGYTF; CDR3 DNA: TGTGCCAGCAGTCAAGCGGGGCTGAGTGTCTATGGCTACACCTTC
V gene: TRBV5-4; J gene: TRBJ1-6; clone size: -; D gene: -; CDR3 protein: CASSQGNNSPLHF; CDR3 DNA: TGTGCCAGCAGCCAGGGGAATAATTCACCCCTCCACTTT
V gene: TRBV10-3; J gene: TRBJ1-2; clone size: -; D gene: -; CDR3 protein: CAIMKGLGQGGLHGYTF; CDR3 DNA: TGTGCCATCATGAAGGGGCTCGGGCAGGGTGGATTACATGGCTACACCTTC
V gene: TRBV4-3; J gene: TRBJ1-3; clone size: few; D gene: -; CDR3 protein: CASSQDRFGAGNTIYF; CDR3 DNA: TGCGCCAGCAGCCAAGATCGATTCGGTGCTGGAAACACCATATATTTT
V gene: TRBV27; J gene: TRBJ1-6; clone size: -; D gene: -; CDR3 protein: CASSFHTREGSPLHF; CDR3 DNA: TGTGCCAGCAGTTTCCATACGCGGGAGGGTTCACCCCTCCACTTT
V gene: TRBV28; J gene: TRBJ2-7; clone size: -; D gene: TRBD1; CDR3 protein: CASSSAGQGFGEQYF; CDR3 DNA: TGTGCCAGCAGTTCTGCCGGACAGGGGTTCGGCGAGCAGTACTTC
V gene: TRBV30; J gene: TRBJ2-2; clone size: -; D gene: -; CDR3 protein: CAWSVMSGASGELFF; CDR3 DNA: TGTGCCTGGAGTGTAATGTCAGGGGCGTCCGGGGAGCTGTTTTTT
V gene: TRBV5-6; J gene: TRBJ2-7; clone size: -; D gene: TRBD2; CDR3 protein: CASSLAGGTYEQYF; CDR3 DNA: TGTGCCAGCAGCTTAGCGGGAGGAACCTACGAGCAGTACTTC
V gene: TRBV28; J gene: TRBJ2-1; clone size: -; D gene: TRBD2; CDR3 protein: CASSSPGLAYNEQFF; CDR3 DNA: TGTGCCAGCAGTTCCCCGGGACTAGCCTACAATGAGCAGTTCTTC
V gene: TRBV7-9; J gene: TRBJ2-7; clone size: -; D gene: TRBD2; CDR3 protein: CASSPRTSGNYEQYF; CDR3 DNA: TGTGCCAGCAGCCCCCGGACTAGCGGGAACTACGAGCAGTACTTC
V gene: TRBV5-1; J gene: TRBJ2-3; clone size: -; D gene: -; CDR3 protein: CASRGTEGAADTQYF; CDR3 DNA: TGCGCCAGCAGGGGCACCGAGGGCGCTGCTGATACGCAGTATTTT
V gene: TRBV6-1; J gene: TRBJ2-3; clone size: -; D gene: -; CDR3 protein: CASSEGWNQTPDTQYF; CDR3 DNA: TGTGCCAGCAGTGAGGGCTGGAATCAAACACCAGATACGCAGTATTTT
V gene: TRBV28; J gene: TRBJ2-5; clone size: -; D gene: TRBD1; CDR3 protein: CASKGGGQGLETQYF; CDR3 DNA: TGTGCCAGCAAGGGGGGGGGACAGGGTCTCGAGACCCAGTACTTC
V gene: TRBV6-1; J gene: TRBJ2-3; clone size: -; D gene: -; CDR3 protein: CASRGRGSTDTQYF; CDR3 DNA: TGTGCCAGCAGGGGCCGGGGGAGCACAGATACGCAGTATTTT
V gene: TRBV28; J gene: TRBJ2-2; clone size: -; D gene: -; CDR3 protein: CASTSATGANTGELFF; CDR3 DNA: TGTGCCAGCACCTCAGCTACGGGGGCGAACACCGGGGAGCTGTTTTTT
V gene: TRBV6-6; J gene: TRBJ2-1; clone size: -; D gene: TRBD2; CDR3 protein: CASRNLGVAGNEQFF; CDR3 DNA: TGTGCCAGCAGAAACCTCGGGGTAGCGGGGAATGAGCAGTTCTTC
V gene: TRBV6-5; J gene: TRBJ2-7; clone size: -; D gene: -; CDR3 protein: CASSPPLKGEQYF; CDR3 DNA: TGTGCCAGCAGCCCCCCCCTCAAGGGCGAGCAGTACTTC
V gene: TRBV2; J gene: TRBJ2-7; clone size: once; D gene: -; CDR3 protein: CASNWGRSTYEQYF; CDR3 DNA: TGTGCCAGCAACTGGGGGCGGAGCACCTACGAGCAGTACTTC
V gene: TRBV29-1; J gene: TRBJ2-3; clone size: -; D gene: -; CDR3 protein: CSAGTGPADTQYF; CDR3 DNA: TGCAGCGCGGGAACTGGTCCCGCAGATACGCAGTATTTT
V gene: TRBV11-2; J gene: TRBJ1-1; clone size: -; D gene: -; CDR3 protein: CASSQQGWGTEAFF; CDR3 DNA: TGTGCCAGCAGCCAACAGGGATGGGGCACTGAAGCTTTCTTT
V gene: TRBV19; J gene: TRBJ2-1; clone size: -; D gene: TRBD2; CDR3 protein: CASNALAGGHNEQFF; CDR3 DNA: TGTGCCAGTAACGCACTAGCGGGAGGTCACAATGAGCAGTTCTTC
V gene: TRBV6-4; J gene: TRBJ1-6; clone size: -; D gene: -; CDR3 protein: CASSVSTNSPLHF; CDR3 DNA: TGTGCCAGCAGCGTTTCTACCAATTCACCCCTCCACTTT
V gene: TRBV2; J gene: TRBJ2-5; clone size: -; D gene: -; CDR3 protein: CASSVQETQYF; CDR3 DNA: TGTGCCAGCAGTGTCCAAGAGACCCAGTACTTC
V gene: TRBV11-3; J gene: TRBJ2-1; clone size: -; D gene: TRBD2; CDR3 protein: CASSLSAGGRSEQFF; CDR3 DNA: TGTGCCAGCAGCCTCTCTGCGGGAGGAAGGTCTGAGCAGTTCTTC
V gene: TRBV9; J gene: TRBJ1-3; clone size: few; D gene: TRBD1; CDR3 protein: CASSATGDGNTIYF; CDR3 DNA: TGTGCCAGCAGCGCGACAGGGGATGGAAACACCATATATTTT
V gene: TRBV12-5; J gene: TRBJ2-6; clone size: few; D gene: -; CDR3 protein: CASGADSAGQSRANVLTF; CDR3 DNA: TGTGCTAGTGGTGCCGATAGTGCAGGACAAAGTCGGGCCAACGTCCTGACTTTC
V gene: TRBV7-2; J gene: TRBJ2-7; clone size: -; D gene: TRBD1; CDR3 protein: CASSQPGQDYEQYF; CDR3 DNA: TGTGCCAGCAGCCAACCGGGACAGGACTACGAGCAGTACTTC
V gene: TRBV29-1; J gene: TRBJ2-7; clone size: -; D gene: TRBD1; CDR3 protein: CSVETLGTGGDEQYF; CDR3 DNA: TGCAGCGTTGAAACACTCGGGACAGGGGGTGATGAGCAGTACTTC
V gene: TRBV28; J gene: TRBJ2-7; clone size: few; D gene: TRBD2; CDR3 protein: CASSQITSGRDEQYF; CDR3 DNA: TGTGCCAGCAGCCAAATTACTAGCGGGAGAGACGAGCAGTACTTC
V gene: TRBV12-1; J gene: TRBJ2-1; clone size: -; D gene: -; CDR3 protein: CASSFGPLAGERNEQFF; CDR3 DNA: TGTGCCAGCAGCTTTGGGCCCCTAGCGGGAGAAAGGAATGAGCAGTTCTTC
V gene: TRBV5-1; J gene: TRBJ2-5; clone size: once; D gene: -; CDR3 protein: CASSFQLVSGETQYF; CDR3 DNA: TGCGCCAGCAGCTTCCAGCTCGTCTCAGGAGAGACCCAGTACTTC
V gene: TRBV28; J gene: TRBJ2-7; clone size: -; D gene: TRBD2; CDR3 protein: CASSPQLANSYEQYF; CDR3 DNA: TGTGCCAGCAGTCCCCAACTAGCGAACTCCTACGAGCAGTACTTC
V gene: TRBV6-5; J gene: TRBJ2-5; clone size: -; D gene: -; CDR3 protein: CASSYMAGMGETQYF; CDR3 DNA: TGTGCCAGCAGTTACATGGCGGGTATGGGAGAGACCCAGTACTTC
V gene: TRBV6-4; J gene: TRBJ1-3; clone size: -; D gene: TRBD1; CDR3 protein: CASRTGGRNTIYF; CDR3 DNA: TGTGCCAGCCGGACAGGGGGTAGAAACACCATATATTTT
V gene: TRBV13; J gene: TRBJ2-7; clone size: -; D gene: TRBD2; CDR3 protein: CASSPPRTSGGTTYEQYF; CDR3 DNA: TGTGCCAGCAGCCCTCCCCGGACTAGCGGGGGCACAACCTACGAGCAGTACTTC
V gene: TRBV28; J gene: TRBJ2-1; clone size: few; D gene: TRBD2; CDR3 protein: CASSFQLAGGVGEQFF; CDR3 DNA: TGTGCCAGCAGTTTTCAGCTAGCGGGAGGGGTGGGTGAGCAGTTCTTC
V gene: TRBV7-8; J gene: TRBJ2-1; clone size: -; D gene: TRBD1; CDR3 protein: CASSLGGTDEQFF; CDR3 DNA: TGTGCCAGCAGCTTAGGAGGGACAGATGAGCAGTTCTTC
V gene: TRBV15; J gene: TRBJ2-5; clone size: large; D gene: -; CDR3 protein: CATSDFGGETQYF; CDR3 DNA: TGTGCCACCAGCGATTTTGGAGGGGAGACCCAGTACTTC
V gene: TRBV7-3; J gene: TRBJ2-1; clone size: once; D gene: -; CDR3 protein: CASSLAGSEQFF; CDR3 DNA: TGTGCCAGCAGCTTGGCAGGGAGTGAGCAGTTCTTC
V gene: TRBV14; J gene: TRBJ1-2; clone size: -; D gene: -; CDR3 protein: CASSQSSMVLGYTF; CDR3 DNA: TGTGCCAGCAGCCAAAGCTCTATGGTTTTAGGCTACACCTTC
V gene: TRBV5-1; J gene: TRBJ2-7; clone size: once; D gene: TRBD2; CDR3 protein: CASSPGLAAHEQYF; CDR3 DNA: TGCGCCAGCAGCCCGGGACTAGCGGCACACGAGCAGTACTTC
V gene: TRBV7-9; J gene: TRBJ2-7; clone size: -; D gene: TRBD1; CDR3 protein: CASRRQGHEQYF; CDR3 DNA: TGTGCCAGCAGGAGACAGGGCCACGAGCAGTACTTC
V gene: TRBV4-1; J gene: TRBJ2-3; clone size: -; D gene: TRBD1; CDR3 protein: CASRTGTGGPDTQYF; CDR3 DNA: TGCGCCAGCAGAACCGGGACAGGGGGGCCAGATACGCAGTATTTT
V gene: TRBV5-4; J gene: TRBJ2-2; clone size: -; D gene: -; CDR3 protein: CASSLRSNPNTGELFF; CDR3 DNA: TGTGCCAGCAGCCTTAGGTCTAACCCGAACACCGGGGAGCTGTTTTTT
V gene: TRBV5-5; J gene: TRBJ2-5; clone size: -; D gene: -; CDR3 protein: CASSLLRVNGGRETQYF; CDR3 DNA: TGTGCCAGCAGCTTGTTGAGGGTCAACGGGGGGCGAGAGACCCAGTACTTC
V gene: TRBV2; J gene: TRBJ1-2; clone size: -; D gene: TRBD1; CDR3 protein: CASSELEAGGAGYTF; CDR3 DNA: TGTGCCAGCAGTGAATTGGAGGCAGGGGGGGCCGGCTACACCTTC
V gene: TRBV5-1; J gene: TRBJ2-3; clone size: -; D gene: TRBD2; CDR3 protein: CASSLGGTSGFSDTQYF; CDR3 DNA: TGCGCCAGCAGCTTGGGTGGGACTAGCGGCTTTTCAGATACGCAGTATTTT
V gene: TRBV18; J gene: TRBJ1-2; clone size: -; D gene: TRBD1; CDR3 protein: CASSPGTGGAGYGYTF; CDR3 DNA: TGTGCCAGCTCACCAGGGACAGGGGGCGCAGGGTATGGCTACACCTTC